This T cell receptor beta chain was sequenced in a study of T cells after yellow fever vaccination. At least ten counts were recorded for this clonotype. TCRdb recomputed calls from the 5' RACE reads with MiXCR, one row per CDR3 protein. The sample lists some 300,000 distinct CDR3 sequences; about 10% were seen once. V was pared by 3 bases and J by 0 bases, with 17 bases between. This CDR3 comprises 17 residues. This chain links TRBV12-3 or TRBV12-4 with TRBJ2-5; D is unresolved. Sequencing was performed on CD4+ T cells sorted from PBMCs, taken 45 days after the yellow fever booster vaccination. The sequence came from a man between 18 and 35 years old who received the YFV17D yellow fever vaccine. The CDR3 region is CASSFLVRQSHQETQYF. CDR3 DNA: TGTGCCAGCAGTTTTCTGGTGCGGCAGTCACACCAAGAGACCCAGTACTTC.